Each of the 20 T cell receptor beta chains below was sequenced from the same sample in a study of blood T cell repertoires in COVID-19. The data were produced by immunoSEQ multiplex PCR, yet TCRdb's version contains in-frame clones alone and is incomplete. This table holds approximately 150,000 clones, about 86% found once. The sequencing input was peripheral blood. All receptors derive from a woman aged 60-75 years with acute or convalescent COVID-19.

The CDR3 sequence: CASSLGQGNTEAFF. CDR3 nucleotides: TGTGCCAGCTCACTGGGACAGGGGAACACTGAAGCTTTCTTT. The chain has TRBV18 and TRBJ1-1; TRBD1 matches at 9 bases. The germline CDR1 and CDR2 sequences are KGHSH and LQKENI. V was pared by 4 bases and J by 1 base, with 1 base of the junction left unmatched. The CDR3 sequence is 14 residues long. The full variable domain, rest sourced from reference TRBV18 and TRBJ1-1, is NAGVMQNPRHLVRRRGQEARLRCSPMKGHSHVYWYRQLPEEGLKFMVYLQKENIIDESGMPKERFSAEFPKEGPSILRIQQVVRGDSAAYFCASSLGQGNTEAFFGQGTRLTVV.

CDR3 DNA sequence: TGTGCCAGTAGTATGGTGGGTCAGGGTATTGGGGCACAAGGTCAGCCCCAGCATTTT. Its protein product is CASSMVGQGIGAQGQPQHF. V and J are TRBV19 and TRBJ1-5, with a weak D call TRBD1 (5 bases). CDR1 is LNHDA, CDR2 SQIVND, per germline (reference sequence). The germline V and J ends were trimmed by 3 bases and 6 bases, with 27 bases remaining between them. The CDR3 covers 19 residues.

V and J are TRBV2 and TRBJ2-5, with 7 bases that match TRBD1. This CDR3 has 14 amino acids. J was trimmed by 4 bases and V by 7 bases; bases with no gene match: 9. CDR1 SNHLY and CDR2 FYNNEI come from the germline V gene. In nucleotides, the CDR3 is TGTGCCAGCACCTGGCAGGGGGTGAGAGAGACCCAGTACTTC. Its translation: CASTWQGVRETQYF.

The chain uses TRBV11-2 and TRBJ1-6; D not certain. The CDR3 length is 13 residues. V was pared by 0 bases and J by 11 bases, with 8 bases between. Germline assignment: CDR1 SGHAT and CDR2 FQNNGV. This CDR3 reads CASSLDWATPLHF. The CDR3 nucleotides read TGTGCCAGCAGCTTAGATTGGGCAACACCCCTCCACTTT.

The chain carries TRBV4-3 and TRBJ1-2; TRBD1 agrees at 7 bases. The CDR3 totals 14 residues. V was pared by 4 bases and J by 2 bases, with 4 bases of the junction left unmatched. Germline CDR1 and CDR2: LGHNA and YSLEER. The CDR3 coding sequence is TGCGCCAGCAGCCCGCCGACAGGGAACTATGGCTACACCTTC. Translated: CASSPPTGNYGYTF.

This sequence joins TRBV29-1 and TRBJ1-2; D may be TRBD1 (5 bases). Trimming took off 1 base at V and 3 bases at J, with 12 bases between the two ends. CDR1 is SQVTM, CDR2 ANQGSEA, per germline. This CDR3 is built from 14 residues. CDR3 DNA: TGCAGCGTTGAAGGGGAAAGGGGTTACTATGGCTACACCTTC. This encodes CSVEGERGYYGYTF.

The sample holds a few counts of this clone. The rearrangement uses TRBV28 and TRBJ1-5, with 7 bases identical to TRBD1. CDR1 is MDHEN, CDR2 SYDVKM, per germline. Trimming cost V 6 bases and J 6 bases; bases outside gene matches: 5. The CDR3 has 13 amino acids. CDR3 sequence reads: CASRGTAGQPQHF. The CDR3 DNA follows: TGTGCCAGCAGAGGGACAGCCGGTCAGCCCCAGCATTTT.

The chain recombines TRBV5-4 with TRBJ1-2, with no clear D. From germline, CDR1 is SGHNT and CDR2 YYREEE (reference sequence). The CDR3 consists of 14 residues. The V end was cut by 2 bases, the J end by 4 bases, with 12 bases between. CDR3 in DNA: TGTGCCAGCAGCTTACCAGGCGCCTTCTATGGCTACACCTTC. As protein: CASSLPGAFYGYTF.

This chain joins TRBV12-3 or TRBV12-4 and TRBJ1-5, with D tentatively TRBD1 (6 bases). Trimming took off 10 bases at V and 3 bases at J, with 13 bases between the two ends. The CDR3 covers 13 residues. CDR3 protein: CATTRDINQPQHF. The CDR3 DNA is TGTGCCACCACCCGGGACATCAATCAGCCCCAGCATTTT.

This chain uses TRBV19 with TRBJ2-7, with 7 bases fitting TRBD1. The ends lost 7 bases at V and 2 bases at J; junction bases unmatched: 11. This CDR3 has 15 residues. Per germline, CDR1 LNHDA and CDR2 SQIVND (reference sequence). CDR3 nucleotide sequence: TGTGCCAGTAAGTTTGCCGGGACAGCCCCCTACGAGCAGTACTTC. Translating it yields CASKFAGTAPYEQYF.

The rearrangement links TRBV2 to TRBJ1-5, with TRBD1 identical over 8 bases. J lost 0 bases, V lost 3 bases, and 1 base had no gene match. Per germline, CDR1 SNHLY and CDR2 FYNNEI. The length of the CDR3 is 15 residues. The CDR3 sequence: CASSDRGHSNQPQHF. CDR3 nucleotide sequence: TGTGCCAGCAGTGACAGGGGGCATAGCAATCAGCCCCAGCATTTT.

The J gene is TRBJ1-3, the V gene TRBV15; 8 positions agree with TRBD1. CDR1 is LNHNV, CDR2 YYDKDF, per germline (reference sequence). The CDR3 consists of 15 residues. Trimming cost V 5 bases and J 4 bases; bases outside gene matches: 7. CDR3: CATSEDRVSGNTIYF. The CDR3 bases are TGTGCCACCAGCGAGGACAGGGTTTCCGGAAACACCATATATTTT.

The chain joins TRBV28 to TRBJ1-2, with 8 bases that match TRBD1. With 4 bases clipped from V and 5 bases from J, the junction kept 9 bases outside the gene matches. Germline assignment: CDR1 MDHEN and CDR2 SYDVKM. CDR3 length equals 15 residues. The DNA of the CDR3 is TGTGCCAGCAGTTACGGGACAGGCTCTTCTTATGGCTACACCTTC. Translating gives CASSYGTGSSYGYTF.

The chain uses TRBV28 and TRBJ1-4, with a possible D match to TRBD1 (6 bases). This CDR3 is 14 amino acids long. The ends were cut back, 7 bases at V and 11 bases at J, with 20 bases in the middle. CDR1 MDHEN and CDR2 SYDVKM come from the germline V gene. CDR3 DNA sequence: TGTGCCAGCACCCGGACAGTCGAGGGCCGGAAACTGTTTTTT. Protein: CASTRTVEGRKLFF.

The genes are TRBV6-5 and TRBJ1-5; 7 nucleotides agree with TRBD1. J was trimmed by 4 bases and V by 5 bases; bases with no gene match: 5. CDR1 MNHEY and CDR2 SVGAGI come from the germline V gene. The CDR3 covers 14 residues. In DNA, the CDR3 is TGTGCCAGCAGTAGAAACAGGGGTAATCAGCCCCAGCATTTT. Protein product: CASSRNRGNQPQHF.

The chain joins TRBV28 to TRBJ2-1; D is perhaps TRBD2 (6 bases). The CDR3 runs 13 residues. Germline V gene data show CDR1 as MDHEN and CDR2 as SYDVKM. The V and J ends lost 3 bases and 4 bases respectively, with 7 bases between them. CDR3 nucleotides: TGTGCCAGCAGTTTCGGAGGGTACAATGAGCAGTTCTTC. Residues: CASSFGGYNEQFF. Full variable domain (rest looked up from reference TRBV28 and TRBJ2-1): DVKVTQSSRYLVKRTGEKVFLECVQDMDHENMFWYRQDPGLGLRLIYFSYDVKMKEKGDIPEGYSVSREKKERFSLILESASTNQTSMYLCASSFGGYNEQFFGPGTRLTVL.

This clone was observed once. The V call is TRBV11-3, the J call TRBJ2-7, with 9 bases that match TRBD1. Trimming cost V 5 bases and J 2 bases; bases outside gene matches: 4. CDR3 length: 14 amino acids. Germline V gene sequence: CDR1 SGHNT, CDR2 YENEEA. The CDR3 is CASSRGTGTYEQYF. As DNA, the CDR3 is TGTGCCAGCAGCCGAGGGACAGGGACCTACGAGCAGTACTTC.

The count of this clone is one. The chain employs TRBV4-1 and TRBJ2-7, with TRBD1 matching over 7 bases. The V gene's germline CDR1 is MGHRA and CDR2 YSYEKL. With V trimmed by 1 base and J by 6 bases, 3 bases remained unmatched. The CDR3 has 13 amino acids. The CDR3, as DNA: TGCGCCAGCAGCCAAGTAGGGGGCAGCGAGCAGTACTTC. Protein sequence: CASSQVGGSEQYF.

The chain recombines TRBV30 with TRBJ1-3; 7 bases line up with TRBD1. From germline, CDR1 is GTSNPN and CDR2 SVGIG (reference sequence). Germline trimming cut 4 bases from V and 2 bases from J; bases unmatched to any gene: 8. The CDR3 consists of 15 residues. CDR3 amino acids: CAWNFDRAAGNTIYF. Here the CDR3 DNA reads TGTGCCTGGAATTTTGACAGGGCAGCTGGAAACACCATATATTTT.

This chain joins TRBV6-2 or TRBV6-3 and TRBJ2-1; the D gene is possibly TRBD2 (5 bases). CDR3 size: 13 residues. V lost 5 bases to trimming and J lost 4 bases, with 9 bases between them. Germline V CDR1 and CDR2: MNHEY, SVGEGT. The CDR3 DNA reads as TGTGCCAGCAGTGCAGGACTTTACAATGAGCAGTTCTTC. Residues: CASSAGLYNEQFF.